The 4 T cell receptor beta chains below all came from one sample that was sequenced in a study of blood T cell repertoires in COVID-19. Sequencing was performed with immunoSEQ multiplex PCR; in TCRdb, only in-frame clones are kept and a portion is missing. The sample contains 85,000 to 100,000 clones, almost 90% of which appear only once. Sequencing was performed on peripheral blood. The origin of the receptors is a man aged 50-60 years with COVID-19, enrolled during active disease.

As concerns this clone: This specimen includes other DNA sequences encoding the same CDR3. The rearrangement uses TRBV9 and TRBJ2-7; D is unresolved. The germline V gene has CDR1 SGDLS and CDR2 YYNGEE. CDR3 length equals 14 residues. Trimming left V 0 bases short and J 0 bases short, with 7 bases between. DNA of the CDR3: TGTGCCAGCAGCGTAGGTGACTTCTCCTACGAGCAGTACTTC. Translation: CASSVGDFSYEQYF.

This clone was observed a single time. The chain recombines TRBV7-2 with TRBJ2-1; D gene uncertain. CDR1 and CDR2 from the germline V gene are SGHTA and FQGNSA. V lost 1 base and J 8 bases, leaving 6 bases between the germline ends. CDR3 size: 12 residues. The CDR3 coding sequence is TGTGCCAGCAGCTTAGGCCCGGATGAGCAGTTCTTC. Translated, it gives CASSLGPDEQFF.

This sequence joins TRBV6-5 and TRBJ2-7; a weak D match, TRBD1 (6 bases). Germline V gene sequence: CDR1 MNHEY, CDR2 SVGAGI. The CDR3 contains 14 residues. V was pared by 0 bases and J by 2 bases, with 8 bases between. For the CDR3, the DNA is TGTGCCAGCAGTTACTCGTGGACAGCCTACGAGCAGTACTTC. Its translation: CASSYSWTAYEQYF.

This clone turned up a few times. The chain combines TRBV6-5 with TRBJ2-2, with D maybe TRBD1 (6 bases). The V and J ends lost 6 bases and 8 bases respectively, with 16 bases between them. There are 14 residues in the CDR3. Germline V lookup: CDR1 MNHEY, CDR2 SVGAGI. CDR3 region: CASRQTGEVGELFF. The CDR3 DNA is TGTGCCAGCAGACAGACAGGAGAGGTGGGGGAGCTGTTTTTT.